The 11 T cell receptor beta chains given below trace back to one sample, sequenced in a study of T cell responses to AZD1222 COVID-19 vaccine. This table comes from immunoSEQ multiplex PCR, and its TCRdb copy is limited to in-frame clones, with some not included. This repertoire shows some 120,000 clones, around 88% found once; its top ten account for 4.5% to 6%. Sequencing used peripheral blood, obtained on day 0 of AZD1222 vaccination. The receptors were sampled from an adult in good health.

In DNA, the CDR3 is TGTGCCAGCAGCCCGACTGGTTGGGCCGGGGAGCTGTTTTTT. It specifies CASSPTGWAGELFF. V and J are TRBV7-9 and TRBJ2-2; no clear D gene. The CDR3 is 14 residues long. Trimming stripped 5 bases from V and 6 bases from J, with 13 bases between. Germline V gene lookup returns CDR1 SEHNR and CDR2 FQNEAQ (reference sequence).

The sample holds one count of this clone. V is TRBV5-1 and J is TRBJ2-1; 8 nucleotides align to TRBD1. The CDR3 runs 16 residues. V lost 4 bases, J lost 5 bases, and 11 bases stayed unmatched. The germline gives CDR1 SGHRS, CDR2 YFSETQ. CDR3 sequence reads: CASSETPTTGDNEQFF. The CDR3 nucleotides are TGCGCCAGCAGCGAGACCCCCACGACAGGGGACAATGAGCAGTTCTTC.

V gene TRBV4-2 combines with J gene TRBJ1-1, with D maybe TRBD1 (5 bases). Trimming pared 1 base from V and 10 bases from J, leaving 16 bases between. CDR1 and CDR2 from the germline V gene are LGHNA and YNFKEQ. There are 14 residues in the CDR3. The chain's CDR3 is CASSQGGQAGLAFF. The DNA for the CDR3 is TGTGCCAGCAGCCAAGGAGGGCAGGCAGGGTTAGCTTTCTTT.

Only one count was recorded for this clone. The rearrangement links TRBV18 to TRBJ2-5; 7 positions match TRBD2. The germline CDR1 and CDR2 sequences are KGHSH and LQKENI. The ends lost 4 bases at V and 5 bases at J; junction bases unmatched: 10. This CDR3 has 15 amino acids. The CDR3 here is CASSLAQGGQETQYF. The CDR3 nucleotides read TGTGCCAGCTCACTGGCCCAGGGAGGGCAGGAGACCCAGTACTTC.

This rearrangement joins TRBV27 to TRBJ1-2, with no clear D. The V gene's germline CDR1 is MNHEY and CDR2 SMNVEV (reference sequence). Trimming took 6 bases from V and 9 from J, leaving 17 bases between them. CDR3 size: 13 residues. The CDR3 DNA is TGTGCCAGCAGCCGCGAGAGAATCGGACGCTACACCTTC. This sequence encodes CASSRERIGRYTF.

The rearrangement links TRBV6-2 or TRBV6-3 to TRBJ1-6; maybe TRBD1 (6 bases). CDR3 length: 15 amino acids. From germline, CDR1 is MNHEY and CDR2 SVGEGT. V lost 5 bases and J 9 bases, leaving 17 bases between the germline ends. CDR3 DNA: TGTGCCAGCAGTCCGAGGGGGGGCGGCACTTCACCCCTCCACTTT. Translating gives CASSPRGGGTSPLHF.

The V gene is TRBV21-1, the J gene TRBJ2-5; the D call in the table, TRBD1, was not verified against the DNA. TRBV21-1 is tagged as a pseudogene. CDR3 length equals 15 residues. The CDR3 is CASSKEAGHAGTQYF. CDR3 coding DNA: TGTGCCAGCAGCAAAGAGGCAGGACATGCCGGGACCCAGTACTTC.

The chain carries TRBV15 and TRBJ1-5; D remains unclear. V was pared by 0 bases and J by 0 bases, with 6 bases between. This CDR3 has 15 amino acids. From germline, CDR1 is LNHNV and CDR2 YYDKDF (reference sequence). The CDR3, as DNA: TGTGCCACCAGCAGAGATGGGTTTAGCAATCAGCCCCAGCATTTT. It is translated as CATSRDGFSNQPQHF.

This chain links TRBV5-1 with TRBJ1-6; 7 nucleotides agree with TRBD1. Germline loops: CDR1 SGHRS, CDR2 YFSETQ. The trim removed 4 bases at V and 7 bases at J, leaving 5 bases unmatched. The CDR3 contains 14 residues. In nucleotides, the CDR3 is TGCGCCAGCAGCCCGGAGGGGGCGAATTCACCCCTCCACTTT. It is translated as CASSPEGANSPLHF. Combining the CDR3 with reference TRBV5-1 and TRBJ1-6 gives the whole variable domain KAGVTQTPRYLIKTRGQQVTLSCSPISGHRSVSWYQQTPGQGLQFLFEYFSETQRNKGNFPGRFSGRQFSNSRSEMNVSTLELGDSALYLCASSPEGANSPLHFGNGTRLTVT.

The chain uses TRBV3-1 (or the pseudogene TRBV3-2) and TRBJ1-5; D might be TRBD1 (5 bases). CDR3 length equals 18 residues. Trimming removed 0 bases from V and 6 bases from J, with 21 bases in between. CDR1 is LGHDT, CDR2 YNNKEL, per germline (reference sequence). CDR3 DNA sequence: TGTGCCAGCAGCCAAGATATTCCGGGACTTCAATGGGTTCAGCCCCAGCATTTT. Protein sequence: CASSQDIPGLQWVQPQHF.

This clone is a singleton in its sample. The CDR3 spells CASSLARGRQSLAYEQYF. The CDR3 bases are TGTGCCAGCAGCTTAGCGAGAGGAAGGCAGAGTCTCGCTTACGAGCAGTACTTC. V gene TRBV7-9 combines with J gene TRBJ2-7; no firm D call. Between the trimmed V and J ends, which lost 0 bases and 4 bases, there was a span of 22 bases. This CDR3 region has 18 residues. The germline V gene has CDR1 SEHNR and CDR2 FQNEAQ (reference sequence). The full variable domain, in which reference TRBV7-9 and TRBJ2-7 provide the parts outside the CDR3, is DTGVSQNPRHKITKRGQNVTFRCDPISEHNRLYWYRQTLGQGPEFLTYFQNEAQLEKSRLLSDRFSAERPKGSFSTLEIQRTEQGDSAMYLCASSLARGRQSLAYEQYFGPGTRLTVT.